These 32 T cell receptor beta chains originate from one sample sequenced in a study of long-term antiretroviral therapy in people with HIV. immunoSEQ v3.0 was run at survey level. Assay: immunoSEQ multiplex PCR; the TCRdb copy retains only in-frame clones and omits some. The sample lists under 20,000 clones; roughly 80% were seen once. The sequences come from unsorted PBMCs, collected 1.2 to 1.3 years before starting antiretroviral therapy. The receptors here all came from a man aged 25 to 40 with HIV.

About this clone itself: At one of its ends the junction is not consistent with the germline gene, which may arise from a read error. This rearrangement joins TRBV10-3 to TRBJ2-6, with D maybe TRBD2 (5 bases). The V gene's germline CDR1 is ENHRY and CDR2 SYGVKD. The CDR3 has 18 amino acids. The CDR3 bases are TGTGCCATCAGTCGGCTTAGCGTAGATACAAAGTCGGGCCAACGTCCTGACTTC. Translation gives CAISRLSVDTKSGQRPDF.

The chain carries TRBV25-1 and TRBJ2-7, with D hard to call. The CDR3 covers 14 residues. Per the germline V gene, CDR1 is MGHDK and CDR2 is SYGVNS. The V end was cut by 3 bases, the J end by 4 bases, with 13 bases between. The CDR3 DNA reads as TGTGCCAGCAGTGAGGGATTAGCAGCTTACGAGCAGTACTTC. This gives the protein CASSEGLAAYEQYF.

The chain couples TRBV5-1 to TRBJ1-4; unclear D gene. The V and J ends lost 1 base and 8 bases respectively, with 15 bases between them. The germline gives CDR1 SGHRS, CDR2 YFSETQ. The CDR3 contains 15 residues. CDR3 DNA sequence: TGCGCCAGCAGCTTGATAATGGACGGAGGAGAAAAACTGTTTTTT. It yields the protein CASSLIMDGGEKLFF.

J is TRBJ2-3 and V is TRBV4-1; tentatively, D is TRBD1 (6 bases). Germline lookup yields CDR1 MGHRA and CDR2 YSYEKL. The CDR3 consists of 18 residues. With 0 bases removed from V and 4 bases from J, the gap between germline ends came to 20 bases. The CDR3: CASSQDPSGRGAADTQYF. The CDR3 nucleotides are TGCGCCAGCAGCCAAGATCCCTCCGGCAGGGGCGCCGCAGATACGCAGTATTTT.

The rearrangement links TRBV5-1 to TRBJ2-1; no clear D. The CDR3 is made up of 11 amino acids. Trimming cost V 0 bases and J 8 bases, with 3 bases left between them. CDR1 is SGHRS and CDR2 is YFSETQ in the germline V gene. The DNA for the CDR3 is TGCGCCAGCAGCTTGGATTATGAGCAGTTCTTC. Its protein product is CASSLDYEQFF.

The V call is TRBV12-5, the J call TRBJ2-5; 8 bases match TRBD2. This CDR3 has 16 residues. Germline V gene sequence: CDR1 LGHNT, CDR2 FRNRAP. V was clipped by 5 bases and J by 5 bases; unmatched bases: 13. The CDR3 region has the DNA TGTGCTAGTGGTCAACGGGGTGGCGGCGGGAGGGAGACCCAGTACTTC. Protein sequence: CASGQRGGGGRETQYF.

Comment on this clone: Compared with germline, one end of the junction differs, possibly owing to a read error. The V call is TRBV9, the J call TRBJ1-1, with D uncertain. The CDR3 runs to 15 residues. Germline CDR1 SGDLS, CDR2 YYNGEE. CDR3 nucleotides: TGTGCCGGCAGCGCCGACCGGGCGGTGAACACTGAAGCTTTCTTT. This gives the protein CAGSADRAVNTEAFF.

The rearrangement links TRBV27 to TRBJ1-5; 7 bases are a match to TRBD1. CDR1 and CDR2 (germline): MNHEY, SMNVEV (reference sequence). Trimming took 6 bases from V and 2 from J; bases not matched to a gene: 7. CDR3 length equals 15 residues. The CDR3 loop is CASRKTGFGNQPQHF. CDR3 nucleotides: TGTGCCAGCAGGAAGACAGGGTTTGGCAATCAGCCCCAGCATTTT.

V usage is TRBV7-9 and J usage is TRBJ2-7; 11 positions agree with TRBD2. The CDR3 has 17 amino acids. Trimming took 5 bases from V and 0 from J; bases not matched to a gene: 9. Germline V gene lookup returns CDR1 SEHNR and CDR2 FQNEAQ (reference sequence). For the CDR3, the DNA is TGTGCCAGCAGCCGCAGAGCCGGGACTAGCGGCTCCTACGAGCAGTACTTC. Translating gives CASSRRAGTSGSYEQYF.

V is TRBV18 and J is TRBJ2-7, with D possibly TRBD1 on 5 matching bases. Trimming stripped 4 bases from V and 7 bases from J, with 17 bases between. Germline CDR1 is KGHSH and CDR2 is LQKENI. The CDR3 length is 14 residues. The DNA for the CDR3 is TGTGCCAGCTCACGATTGGACACCCCTACGGAGCAGTACTTC. Protein: CASSRLDTPTEQYF.

The V and J genes are TRBV14 and TRBJ2-3, with D unresolved. V lost 3 bases and J lost 10, with 8 bases in between. Germline V gene lookup returns CDR1 SGHDN and CDR2 FVKESK. The CDR3 runs to 11 residues. The CDR3, as DNA: TGTGCCAGCAGCCAGGTCGGAGCGCAGTATTTT. Protein product: CASSQVGAQYF.

The CDR3 spells CASSHGTSGSPGELFF. The CDR3 nucleotides read TGTGCCAGCAGCCATGGGACTAGCGGGAGTCCCGGGGAGCTGTTTTTT. The rearrangement links TRBV11-1 to TRBJ2-2; TRBD2 agrees at 14 bases. The germline V gene encodes CDR1 SGHAT and CDR2 FQDESV (reference sequence). There are 16 residues in the CDR3. The trim removed 5 bases at V and 6 bases at J, leaving 5 bases unmatched.

V is TRBV27 and J is TRBJ1-5; D is uncertain. V was trimmed by 6 bases and J by 3 bases, leaving 12 bases between them. This CDR3 contains 14 residues. Germline V lookup: CDR1 MNHEY, CDR2 SMNVEV (reference sequence). CDR3 loop: CASRSDILNQPQHF. In DNA, the CDR3 is TGTGCCAGCAGATCAGACATCCTCAATCAGCCCCAGCATTTT.

This clone has more than one count but fewer than ten. The chain employs TRBV7-9 and TRBJ2-1; the D call may be TRBD1 or TRBD2 (5 bases each). CDR3 length: 14 residues. Germline CDR1 and CDR2: SEHNR and FQNEAQ (reference sequence). V was cut by 5 bases and J by 4 bases, with 12 bases left in between. CDR3 sequence (DNA): TGTGCCAGCAGCCCTCCGGGACGATACAATGAGCAGTTCTTC. It specifies CASSPPGRYNEQFF.

The chain combines TRBV25-1 with TRBJ2-2; maybe TRBD2 (6 bases). Germline V gene data show CDR1 as MGHDK and CDR2 as SYGVNS. The CDR3 consists of 14 residues. V was pared by 6 bases and J by 5 bases, with 13 bases between. The CDR3 loop is CASRGLGGTGELFF. The CDR3 DNA reads TGTGCCAGCAGGGGCCTTGGGGGGACCGGGGAGCTGTTTTTT.

The CDR3, as DNA: TGTGCCAGCAGCCTCTCAGATAATTCACCCCTCCACTTT. Translation: CASSLSDNSPLHF. The rearrangement uses TRBV11-2 and TRBJ1-6; the D is unclear. The V gene's germline CDR1 is SGHAT and CDR2 FQNNGV. The CDR3 extends over 13 amino acids. V lost 5 bases and J lost 5, with 7 bases in between.

The chain uses TRBV15 and TRBJ2-3; 7 bases line up with TRBD2. CDR1 is LNHNV and CDR2 is YYDKDF in the germline V gene (reference sequence). This CDR3 contains 17 residues. V gave up 0 bases and J gave up 3 bases; unmatched junction bases: 9. CDR3 loop: CATSRDLVAGGTDTQYF. CDR3 DNA sequence: TGTGCCACCAGCAGAGATCTGGTAGCGGGCGGGACAGATACGCAGTATTTT.

This clone has only one observation. The chain has TRBV2 and TRBJ2-3; D is undetermined. V was cut by 5 bases and J by 3 bases, with 12 bases left in between. CDR3 size: 14 residues. CDR1 is SNHLY and CDR2 is FYNNEI in the germline V gene. CDR3 loop: CASSPEARTDTQYF. CDR3 bases: TGTGCCAGCAGTCCCGAAGCTAGGACAGATACGCAGTATTTT.

V usage is TRBV11-2 and J usage is TRBJ2-2; D may be TRBD1 (5 bases). The CDR3 runs 15 residues. Germline values: CDR1 SGHAT, CDR2 FQNNGV. V dropped 1 base and J dropped 7 bases, with 13 bases sitting between them. This CDR3 reads CASSLVSGYGGELFF. In nucleotides, the CDR3 is TGTGCCAGCAGCTTAGTGTCAGGGTATGGCGGGGAGCTGTTTTTT.

This chain uses TRBV6-5 with TRBJ2-4, with 7 nucleotides matching TRBD2. Germline V gene sequence: CDR1 MNHEY, CDR2 SVGAGI. The CDR3 sequence is 16 residues long. V gave up 1 base and J gave up 9 bases; unmatched junction bases: 12. CDR3 residues: CASSYFKTSNAGIQYF. The DNA of the CDR3 is TGTGCCAGCAGTTACTTTAAGACTAGCAATGCGGGCATTCAGTACTTC.

The chain uses TRBV7-9 and TRBJ2-1, with D unresolved. Trimming removed 3 bases at V and 3 bases at J, with 21 bases between. The CDR3 extends over 18 amino acids. From germline, CDR1 is SEHNR and CDR2 FQNEAQ (reference sequence). For the CDR3, the DNA is TGTGCCAGCAGCTTTTTACCTCCCCCCCTCAATCTCTACAATGAGCAGTTCTTC. This codes for CASSFLPPPLNLYNEQFF.

The chain carries TRBV6-5 and TRBJ2-2; the D is unclear. CDR3 length: 12 residues. Germline V gene data show CDR1 as MNHEY and CDR2 as SVGAGI. The ends were cut back, 6 bases at V and 5 bases at J, with 7 bases in the middle. The CDR3 DNA is TGTGCCAGCAGCCTGACGACCGGGGAGCTGTTTTTT. Its protein product is CASSLTTGELFF.

The chain carries TRBV27 and TRBJ2-2; 10 bases align to TRBD2. The CDR3 has 15 residues. From germline, CDR1 is MNHEY and CDR2 SMNVEV (reference sequence). The J segment lost 8 bases and the V segment lost 7 bases, leaving 10 bases of the junction unmatched. CDR3 DNA: TGTGCCAGCACCCGGACTAGCGGCACCGCGGGGGAGCTGTTTTTT. Translation: CASTRTSGTAGELFF.

The rearrangement links TRBV18 to TRBJ2-7; 7 bases are shared with TRBD2. The V segment lost 2 bases and the J segment 4 bases; nucleotides outside the gene matches: 11. The CDR3 is 16 amino acids. The V gene's germline CDR1 is KGHSH and CDR2 LQKENI. In nucleotides, the CDR3 is TGTGCCAGCTCACCAGTCCAGCGGGGAACCCTATACGAGCAGTACTTC. Translating it yields CASSPVQRGTLYEQYF.

The chain combines TRBV7-8 with TRBJ1-6, with 7 bases fitting TRBD1. V shed 2 bases and J 7 bases; nucleotides not matched to a gene: 5. The CDR3 runs 15 residues. CDR1 and CDR2 (germline): SGHVS, FQNEAQ. CDR3 coding DNA: TGTGCCAGCAGCTTAACAGGGGTGGAAAATTCACCCCTCCACTTT. It codes for CASSLTGVENSPLHF.

The genes are TRBV19 and TRBJ1-1; no clear D. CDR3 length equals 13 residues. Looked up from germline, CDR1 is LNHDA and CDR2 is SQIVND (reference sequence). The V gene lost 7 bases and the J gene lost 4 bases, with 13 bases spanning the gap. This CDR3 is CASTDRGGTEAFF. Here the CDR3 DNA reads TGTGCCAGTACCGACCGGGGTGGCACTGAAGCTTTCTTT.

The chain employs TRBV6-6 and TRBJ2-7; no reliable D call. Per germline, CDR1 MNHNY and CDR2 SVGAGI (reference sequence). The CDR3 covers 13 residues. V was trimmed by 5 bases and J by 2 bases, leaving 10 bases between them. CDR3 in amino acids: CASSPDGTYEQYF. CDR3 in DNA: TGTGCCAGCAGTCCGGACGGAACCTACGAGCAGTACTTC.

The V call is TRBV6-5, the J call TRBJ2-1, with D tentatively TRBD1 or TRBD2 (5 bases each). V lost 4 bases to trimming and J lost 3 bases, with 16 bases between them. Looked up from germline, CDR1 is MNHEY and CDR2 is SVGAGI. The CDR3 covers 16 residues. The CDR3 region has the DNA TGTGCCAGCAGTTCTCGGACTGGGGGATACTACAATGAGCAGTTCTTC. Encoded protein: CASSSRTGGYYNEQFF.

The table lists this clone with a count of one. The chain is built from TRBV6-1 and TRBJ2-5, with TRBD2 matching 7 bases. The CDR3 has 13 residues. J lost 5 bases, V lost 4 bases, and 4 bases had no gene match. The V gene's germline CDR1 is MNHNS and CDR2 SASEGT. The CDR3 sequence: CASSGGGAETQYF. The CDR3 region has the DNA TGTGCCAGCAGTGGCGGGGGTGCGGAGACCCAGTACTTC.

The V call is TRBV30, the J call TRBJ2-5; D ambiguous. Germline V CDR1 and CDR2: GTSNPN, SVGIG (reference sequence). This CDR3 has 14 residues. Trimming left V 1 base short and J 7 bases short, with 16 bases between. CDR3 nucleotide sequence: TGTGCCTGGAGTGCCCATGGGGTTTTCGTGACCCAGTACTTC. Protein sequence: CAWSAHGVFVTQYF.

The chain recombines TRBV9 with TRBJ2-3; no clear D. Trimming stripped 0 bases from V and 4 bases from J, with 9 bases between. From germline, CDR1 is SGDLS and CDR2 YYNGEE. The CDR3 runs 14 residues. CDR3 in amino acids: CASSVVGFPDTQYF. In DNA, the CDR3 is TGTGCCAGCAGCGTAGTGGGCTTTCCAGATACGCAGTATTTT.

The chain carries TRBV10-3 and TRBJ1-3, with unresolved D. V shed 2 bases and J shed 1 base, with 3 bases lying between them. CDR1 ENHRY and CDR2 SYGVKD come from the germline V gene. The CDR3 sequence is 13 residues long. The CDR3 sequence: CAISEDSGNTIYF. The CDR3, as DNA: TGTGCCATCAGTGAGGATTCTGGAAACACCATATATTTT.